This TCR beta chain was captured by sequencing in a study of T cell responses to AZD1222 COVID-19 vaccine. General study findings and limits: Clonal diversity was possibly underestimated, and white British individuals and females predominated among donors. Reportedly, close to half of spike-specific TCRs are directed against unmutated variant regions.

V was pared by 5 bases and J by 5 bases, with 13 bases of the junction left unmatched. CDR3 length: 17 residues. Germline CDR1 LNHDA, CDR2 SQIVND (reference sequence). TCRdb keeps only in-frame clones here, not all; method: immunoSEQ multiplex PCR. The sample lists some 150,000 clones; less than 90% were seen once. About this clone: Its antigen is as yet unknown.

This sequence was found in an adult in good health. Specimen: peripheral blood, collected on day 0 of AZD1222 vaccination. This chain connects TRBV19 to TRBJ1-2; 11 bases match TRBD1. The CDR3 nucleotides are TGTGCCAGTAGTGCCTCCTCAACCGGGACAGGGGGTTATGGCTACACCTTC. Translation: CASSASSTGTGGYGYTF. The entire variable domain, with the rest obtained from reference TRBV19 and TRBJ1-2, is as follows: DGGITQSPKYLFRKEGQNVTLSCEQNLNHDAMYWYRQDPGQGLRLIYYSQIVNDFQKGDIAEGYSVSREKKESFPLTVTSAQKNPTAFYLCASSASSTGTGGYGYTFGSGTRLTVV.